Listed here is a single T cell receptor (beta chain). V lost 11 bases, J lost 6 bases, and 14 bases stayed unmatched. This CDR3 region has 14 residues. Per germline, CDR1 SNHLY and CDR2 FYNNEI. Negative isolation yielded the CD8+ and CD4+ T cells, while FACS enriched the TEMRA cells. Reverse transcription used roughly 0.5 to 1 ug RNA and random hexamers. Using its own MiXCR run on the immunoSEQ multiplex PCR reads, TCRdb lists one record per CDR3 protein. The sample holds approximately 230,000 distinct CDR3 sequences, around 93% seen once. The sample is drawn from a study of CD8 T cells in Susac syndrome.

V and J are TRBV2 and TRBJ2-3, with 7 bases aligning to TRBD2. The clonotype originates from a human donor with multiple sclerosis. Material for sequencing was CD4+ T cells from PBMCs. The CDR3 protein is CAARTRVSSDTQYF. In DNA, the CDR3 is TGTGCCGCCCGGACTAGAGTTTCGTCGGATACGCAGTATTTT.